This entry lists 24 T cell receptor beta chains sequenced from one sample in a study of coeliac disease. TCRdb's copy holds only in-frame clones and misses some; the assay was immunoSEQ multiplex PCR. The sample consists of under 9,500 clones, 57% of them appearing once. The sequenced sample was intraepithelial lymphocytes from the gut. These TCRs come from a woman aged 55-69 years with celiac disease.

The rearrangement uses TRBV6-1 and TRBJ2-2; 14 nucleotides match TRBD2. J was trimmed by 9 bases and V by 2 bases; bases with no gene match: 8. Germline CDR1 reads MNHNS; CDR2 reads SASEGT. The CDR3 is 17 amino acids. Here the CDR3 DNA reads TGTGCCAGCAGTGAACCTTGGACTAGCGGGAGGATAAGGGAGCTGTTTTTT. Amino acid sequence: CASSEPWTSGRIRELFF.

The CDR3 DNA reads TGCGCCAGCAGCCCAAACCCGGGAGTTCAAGAGACCCAGTACTTC. Translation: CASSPNPGVQETQYF. The V call is TRBV5-1, the J call TRBJ2-5; the D gene is possibly TRBD2 (6 bases). This CDR3 is built from 15 residues. Germline lookup yields CDR1 SGHRS and CDR2 YFSETQ. Between the trimmed V and J ends, which lost 4 bases and 2 bases, there was a span of 15 bases.

CDR3 in DNA: TGTGCCAGCATCCCCGGGACAGGGTCCACTGAAGCTTTCTTT. Protein sequence: CASIPGTGSTEAFF. The chain couples TRBV5-3 to TRBJ1-1, with 9 nucleotides matching TRBD1. TRBV5-3 is classed as an ORF, of uncertain function. Germline trimming cut 8 bases from V and 4 bases from J; bases unmatched to any gene: 9. The CDR3 is made up of 14 amino acids.

Note on this clone: Other nucleotide sequences in the sample specify the same CDR3. This chain connects TRBV7-6 to TRBJ1-3; D unresolved. Germline assignment: CDR1 SGHVS and CDR2 FNYEAQ. Trimming removed 5 bases from V and 1 base from J, with 3 bases in between. The CDR3 contains 12 residues. CDR3 amino acids: CASSLSGNTIYF. CDR3 coding DNA: TGTGCCAGCAGCCTGTCTGGAAACACCATATATTTT.

This rearrangement joins TRBV15 to TRBJ2-7; 10 bases line up with TRBD1. V dropped 4 bases and J dropped 5; count of bases not matched to a gene: 8. The CDR3 is made up of 15 amino acids. The germline CDR1 and CDR2 sequences are LNHNV and YYDKDF (reference sequence). CDR3 protein: CATSISGTGANEQYF. The CDR3 DNA reads as TGTGCCACCAGCATTTCCGGGACAGGGGCCAACGAGCAGTACTTC.

V is TRBV9 and J is TRBJ1-4; D is undetermined. V was pared by 0 bases and J by 0 bases, with 12 bases between. Germline CDR1 and CDR2: SGDLS and YYNGEE. The CDR3 extends over 17 amino acids. The DNA for the CDR3 is TGTGCCAGCAGCGTAGGATTGAGAGTTGCAACTAATGAAAAACTGTTTTTT. Translation gives CASSVGLRVATNEKLFF.

The V and J genes are TRBV13 and TRBJ2-7; 12 positions match TRBD1. The CDR3 has 16 amino acids. V was pared by 5 bases and J by 6 bases, with 11 bases of the junction left unmatched. CDR1 is PRHDT, CDR2 FYEKMQ, per germline (reference sequence). CDR3 sequence: CASSQRGDRGRSEQYF. Here the CDR3 DNA reads TGTGCCAGCAGCCAACGGGGGGACAGGGGGCGCTCCGAGCAGTACTTC.

The rearrangement joins TRBV14 to TRBJ2-7; D possibly corresponds to TRBD2 (6 bases). Trimming removed 6 bases at V and 6 bases at J, with 18 bases between. CDR1 and CDR2 from the germline V gene are SGHDN and FVKESK. The CDR3 is 14 residues long. CDR3 nucleotide sequence: TGTGCCAGCAGTCATTTGGCGGGGCCTCGCGAGCAGTACTTC. Translation: CASSHLAGPREQYF.

V gene TRBV7-6 combines with J gene TRBJ2-3, with 10 bases fitting TRBD2. CDR1 and CDR2 from the germline V gene are SGHVS and FNYEAQ. This CDR3 spans 14 amino acids. The J segment lost 6 bases and the V segment lost 4 bases, leaving 4 bases of the junction unmatched. CDR3 sequence reads: CASSYLAGADTQYF. The DNA of the CDR3 is TGTGCCAGCAGCTACCTAGCGGGGGCGGATACGCAGTATTTT.

In this sample, this clone turned up a few times. The rearrangement joins TRBV27 to TRBJ1-2, with 7 bases aligning to TRBD1. CDR1 is MNHEY and CDR2 is SMNVEV in the germline V gene (reference sequence). The CDR3 is 14 amino acids. Trimming cost V 6 bases and J 4 bases; bases outside gene matches: 8. CDR3 sequence reads: CASRDAGTVYGYTF. DNA for the CDR3: TGTGCCAGCAGGGACGCCGGGACAGTCTATGGCTACACCTTC.

The sample holds one count of this clone. CDR3 sequence: CATSRDRGSPLHF. The DNA for the CDR3 is TGTGCCACCAGCAGAGACCGGGGGTCACCCCTCCACTTT. V is TRBV15 and J is TRBJ1-6; a possible D gene is TRBD1 (5 bases). Germline V lookup: CDR1 LNHNV, CDR2 YYDKDF (reference sequence). The CDR3 runs to 13 residues. V dropped 0 bases and J dropped 10 bases, with 7 bases sitting between them.

The chain couples TRBV9 to TRBJ2-1; 11 bases map to TRBD2. The CDR3 is made up of 14 amino acids. J lost 8 bases, V lost 5 bases, and 6 bases had no gene match. Germline V gene data show CDR1 as SGDLS and CDR2 as YYNGEE. Here the CDR3 DNA reads TGTGCCAGCAGTCCCGGGACTAGCGGCGATGAGCAGTTCTTC. Amino acid sequence: CASSPGTSGDEQFF.

The chain links TRBV13 to TRBJ2-7; D may be TRBD1 (5 bases). The germline gives CDR1 PRHDT, CDR2 FYEKMQ (reference sequence). CDR3 length equals 13 residues. Trimming shortened V by 4 bases and J by 5 bases, and 12 bases separated the two germline ends. The CDR3 nucleotides read TGTGCCAGCAGCTCCAGGGCCCGGGACGAGCAGTACTTC. It encodes CASSSRARDEQYF. Based on the CDR3 plus reference TRBV13 and TRBJ2-7, the full variable domain is AAGVIQSPRHLIKEKRETATLKCYPIPRHDTVYWYQQGPGQDPQFLISFYEKMQSDKGSIPDRFSAQQFSDYHSELNMSSLELGDSALYFCASSSRARDEQYFGPGTRLTVT.

This chain uses TRBV4-1 with TRBJ2-5; D gene ambiguous. Per the germline V gene, CDR1 is MGHRA and CDR2 is YSYEKL. The CDR3 spans 15 residues. Trimming stripped 4 bases from V and 2 bases from J, with 14 bases between. CDR3 bases: TGCGCCAGCAGCCCCCTTGAATCTATGCAAGAGACCCAGTACTTC. Protein product: CASSPLESMQETQYF.

V usage is TRBV6-1 and J usage is TRBJ1-6, with D unresolved. This CDR3 contains 17 residues. Germline V CDR1 and CDR2: MNHNS, SASEGT. V was pared by 3 bases and J by 0 bases, with 12 bases between. As DNA, the CDR3 is TGTGCCAGCAGTGACAGTCCGAGGAGCTCCTATAATTCACCCCTCCACTTT. Translated: CASSDSPRSSYNSPLHF.

The rearrangement links TRBV30 to TRBJ1-2; the match to TRBD1 covers 8 bases. CDR1 and CDR2 from the germline V gene are GTSNPN and SVGIG (reference sequence). The CDR3 is 13 amino acids. Losses at the gene ends were 4 bases for V and 4 bases for J; bases not matched to a gene: 5. In DNA, the CDR3 is TGTGCCTGGACCGACAGGGGAGCCTATGGCTACACCTTC. This sequence encodes CAWTDRGAYGYTF.

V is TRBV5-1 and J is TRBJ2-1; 9 bases are a match to TRBD1. With 1 base clipped from V and 8 bases from J, the junction kept 10 bases outside the gene matches. The CDR3 extends over 16 amino acids. CDR1 and CDR2 (germline): SGHRS, YFSETQ. CDR3 bases: TGCGCCAGCAGCTTGCTTGGGACAGGGCCTGAAGATGAGCAGTTCTTC. Protein: CASSLLGTGPEDEQFF.

V and J are TRBV28 and TRBJ2-7; D perhaps matches TRBD1 (5 bases). Trimming took 4 bases from V and 6 from J, leaving 22 bases between them. This CDR3 spans 16 amino acids. Germline assignment: CDR1 MDHEN and CDR2 SYDVKM. The CDR3 reads CASSSGGRQLLGEQYF. The CDR3, as DNA: TGTGCCAGCAGTTCCGGTGGCAGACAGCTACTCGGCGAGCAGTACTTC.

This chain uses TRBV5-4 with TRBJ2-2; perhaps TRBD1 as D (5 bases). Looked up from germline, CDR1 is SGHNT and CDR2 is YYREEE (reference sequence). V lost 0 bases and J lost 1, with 10 bases in between. The CDR3 has 16 residues. The CDR3 here is CASSLGQGRNTGELFF. DNA of the CDR3: TGTGCCAGCAGCTTGGGTCAGGGCCGGAACACCGGGGAGCTGTTTTTT.

This chain uses TRBV7-6 with TRBJ1-5, with D possibly matching TRBD1 (5 bases). Trimming shortened V by 2 bases and J by 1 base, and 12 bases separated the two germline ends. This CDR3 is built from 16 residues. Germline V lookup: CDR1 SGHVS, CDR2 FNYEAQ. CDR3 protein: CASSLFSGASNQPQHF. DNA of the CDR3: TGTGCCAGCAGCTTATTTTCTGGGGCGAGCAATCAGCCCCAGCATTTT. Combining the CDR3 with reference TRBV7-6 and TRBJ1-5 gives the whole variable domain GAGVSQSPRYKVTKRGQDVALRCDPISGHVSLYWYRQALGQGPEFLTYFNYEAQQDKSGLPNDRFSAERPEGSISTLTIQRTEQRDSAMYRCASSLFSGASNQPQHFGDGTRLSIL.

V and J are TRBV30 and TRBJ2-3, with D maybe TRBD1 (5 bases). The CDR3 runs 13 residues. From germline, CDR1 is GTSNPN and CDR2 SVGIG (reference sequence). V gave up 4 bases and J gave up 3 bases, with 11 bases separating them. The CDR3 here is CAWIRGQTDTQYF. DNA for the CDR3: TGTGCCTGGATAAGGGGCCAGACAGATACGCAGTATTTT.

V usage is TRBV7-9 and J usage is TRBJ2-1; TRBD2 might be the D (6 bases). Trimming left V 6 bases short and J 9 bases short, with 12 bases between. Germline V gene data show CDR1 as SEHNR and CDR2 as FQNEAQ (reference sequence). The CDR3 contains 12 residues. In nucleotides, the CDR3 is TGTGCCAGCAGACGGGGGTATGGTGAGCAGTTCTTC. This sequence encodes CASRRGYGEQFF.

This chain connects TRBV6-5 to TRBJ2-1; TRBD2 matches at 10 bases. This CDR3 spans 15 amino acids. After removal of 2 bases from V and 6 bases from J, the junction contained 4 bases not matched to a gene. The germline CDR1 and CDR2 sequences are MNHEY and SVGAGI. CDR3 bases: TGTGCCAGCAGTTACGGAGCGGGGGGGGCCAATGAGCAGTTCTTC. The encoded protein is CASSYGAGGANEQFF.

The chain links TRBV5-1 to TRBJ2-1, with TRBD2 matching over 11 bases. This CDR3 region has 15 residues. Germline loops: CDR1 SGHRS, CDR2 YFSETQ. Losses at the gene ends were 2 bases for V and 9 bases for J; bases not matched to a gene: 7. The CDR3 is CASSFTSGSPVEQFF. The CDR3 nucleotides read TGCGCCAGCAGCTTTACTAGCGGGAGCCCGGTTGAGCAGTTCTTC.